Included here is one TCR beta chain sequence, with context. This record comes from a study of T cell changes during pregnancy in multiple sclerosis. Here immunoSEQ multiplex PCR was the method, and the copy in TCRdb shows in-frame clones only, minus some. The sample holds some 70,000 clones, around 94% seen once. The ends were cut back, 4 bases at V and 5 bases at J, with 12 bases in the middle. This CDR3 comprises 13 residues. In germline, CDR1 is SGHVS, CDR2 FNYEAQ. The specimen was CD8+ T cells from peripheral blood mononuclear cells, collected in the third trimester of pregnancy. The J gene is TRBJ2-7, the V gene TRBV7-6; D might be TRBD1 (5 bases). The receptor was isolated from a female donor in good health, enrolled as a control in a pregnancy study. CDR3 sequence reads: CASSSQGSNEQYF. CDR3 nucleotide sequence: TGTGCCAGCAGCTCTCAGGGAAGTAACGAGCAGTACTTC.